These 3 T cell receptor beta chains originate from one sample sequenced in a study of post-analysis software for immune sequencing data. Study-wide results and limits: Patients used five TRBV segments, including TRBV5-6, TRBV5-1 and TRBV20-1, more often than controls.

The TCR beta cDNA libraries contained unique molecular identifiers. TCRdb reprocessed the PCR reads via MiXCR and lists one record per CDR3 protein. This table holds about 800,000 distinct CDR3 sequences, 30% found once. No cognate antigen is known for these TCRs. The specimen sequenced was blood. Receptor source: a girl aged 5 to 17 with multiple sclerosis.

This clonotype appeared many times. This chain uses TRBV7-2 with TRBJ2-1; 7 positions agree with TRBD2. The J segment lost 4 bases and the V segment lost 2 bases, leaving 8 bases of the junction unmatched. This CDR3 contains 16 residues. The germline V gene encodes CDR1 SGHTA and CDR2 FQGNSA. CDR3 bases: TGTGCCAGCAGCTTATGGTCTAGCGGAACGTACAATGAGCAGTTCTTC. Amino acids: CASSLWSSGTYNEQFF.

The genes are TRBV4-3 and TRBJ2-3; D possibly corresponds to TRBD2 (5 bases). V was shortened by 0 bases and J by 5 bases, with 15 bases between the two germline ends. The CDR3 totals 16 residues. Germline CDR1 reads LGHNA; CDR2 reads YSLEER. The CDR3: CASSQDEGQEGDTQYF. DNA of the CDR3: TGCGCCAGCAGCCAAGATGAGGGCCAGGAAGGAGATACGCAGTATTTT.

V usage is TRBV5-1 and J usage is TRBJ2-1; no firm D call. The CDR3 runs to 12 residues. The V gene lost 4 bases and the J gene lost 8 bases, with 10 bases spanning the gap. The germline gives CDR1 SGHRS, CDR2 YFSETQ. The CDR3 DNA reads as TGCGCCAGCAGCCTGAACGCCGATGAGCAGTTCTTC. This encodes CASSLNADEQFF.